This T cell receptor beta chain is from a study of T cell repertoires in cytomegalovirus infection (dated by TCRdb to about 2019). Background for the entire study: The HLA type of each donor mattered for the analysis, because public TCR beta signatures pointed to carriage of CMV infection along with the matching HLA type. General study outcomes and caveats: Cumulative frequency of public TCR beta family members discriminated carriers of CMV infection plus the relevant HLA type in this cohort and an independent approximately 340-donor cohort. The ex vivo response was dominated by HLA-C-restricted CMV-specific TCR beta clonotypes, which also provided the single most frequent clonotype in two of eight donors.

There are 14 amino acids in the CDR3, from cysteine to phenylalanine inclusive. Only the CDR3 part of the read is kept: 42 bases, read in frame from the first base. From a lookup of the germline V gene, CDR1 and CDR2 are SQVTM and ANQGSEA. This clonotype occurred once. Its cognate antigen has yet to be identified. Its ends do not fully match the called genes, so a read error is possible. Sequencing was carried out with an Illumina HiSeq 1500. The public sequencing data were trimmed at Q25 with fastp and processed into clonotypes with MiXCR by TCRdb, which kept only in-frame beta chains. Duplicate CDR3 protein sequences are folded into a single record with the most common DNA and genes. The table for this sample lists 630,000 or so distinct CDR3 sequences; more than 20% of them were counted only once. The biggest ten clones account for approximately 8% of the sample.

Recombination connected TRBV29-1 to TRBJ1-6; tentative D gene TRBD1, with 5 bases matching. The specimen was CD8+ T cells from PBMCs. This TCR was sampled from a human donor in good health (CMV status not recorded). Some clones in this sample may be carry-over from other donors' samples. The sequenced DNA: TGCGGCGTCCGGGACGGGGGTGGTAATTCATCCCTCCACTTT. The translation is CGVRDGGGNSSLHF.